This T cell receptor (beta chain) was captured by sequencing in a study of PD-L1 blockade in urothelial cancer (dated by TCRdb to between 2016 and 2019). For context, the study as a whole: Every patient began therapy in about 2014 and was given atezolizumab 1,200 mg intravenously every 3 weeks. About 90% of the 29 patients were identified as males with urothelial cancer of bladder origin, and a prior smoking history was reported by 18 of 29 patients. Durable clinical benefit was achieved by nine patients and was not achieved by 20 patients. Pretreatment blood TCR-seq was available for nearly 30 patients, at least one posttreatment blood collection was obtained for about 24 patients, and tumor TCR-seq was available for about 24 patients. An ECOG performance status of 0 or 1 was recorded for the patients, and 0 to 3 prior chemotherapy regimens had been received by the patients. Pretreatment tumor samples, along with matched peripheral blood serially collected before and after atezolizumab treatment, were subjected to TCR sequencing. Blood samples were analyzed at 3 weeks after treatment start (second dose) and at 6 weeks after treatment start. Blood samples gave a median of 141,255 T cells and approximately 80,000 unique TCRs, with a median clonality of 0.080. Whole exome sequencing and RNA sequencing of pretreatment tumors were performed alongside TCR sequencing in the same patients. Durable clinical benefit was defined as progression-free survival longer than 6 months, and TCR features were also tested against progression-free and overall survival. Somatic, immune and clinical correlates of response to PD-L1 blockade with atezolizumab in urothelial cancer were the focus of an exploratory multi-omic analysis. Overall study outcomes, separate from this receptor: Patients with durable benefit showed greater expansion of tumor-associated TCR clones in peripheral blood 3 weeks after starting treatment (n = 22, p = 0.022). Because the sample size was small (n ≈ 31) and many of the analyses were exploratory, the results are meant to be hypothesis-generating. A pretreatment peripheral blood TCR clonality below the median was linked to improved progression-free and overall survival.

The cohort included about 29 patients with locally advanced or metastatic urothelial carcinoma who were treated at Memorial Sloan Kettering on a trial protocol. Peripheral blood mononuclear cells were collected pretreatment and during treatment, with between 1 and 8 total time points per patient. The Qiagen DNeasy Blood extraction kit was used to purify genomic DNA from total PBMCs and tumor samples. PBMCs were collected pretreatment and during treatment, and were isolated and stored as previously described. In the case of this clone: No cognate antigen has been identified for it. There are no base qualities to consult, and no much larger clone falls within one base.

The germline V gene sets CDR1 to SGHRS and CDR2 to YFSETQ. V is clipped by 5 bases and J by 2 bases, and the sequence between their germline boundaries is 11 bases long. The CDR3 goes from the cysteine to the phenylalanine over 15 residues. Solely the CDR3 DNA is kept, with 45 bases framed from the first base. Synthetic TCR analog templates were spiked into each PCR to estimate absolute template abundance from read counts. The immunoSEQ assay was used to amplify TCRbeta CDR3 regions from genomic DNA with bias-controlled V and J gene primers. Sequencing of rearranged TCRbeta segments was performed at approximately 20X coverage. For the original study's pipeline: Clustering was used to correct sequencing errors, and CDR3s were annotated against IMGT to assign V, D and J genes. Out-of-frame and stop-codon sequences were excluded, and only productive TCRbeta rearrangements were used in downstream analyses. Clonality was calculated as one minus the Shannon entropy normalized by the log of the number of unique productive sequences. Clones differing between time points or between blood and tumor were identified using Fisher's exact test with Benjamini-Hochberg correction, with an adjusted p below 0.01 applied as the threshold. In its TCRdb copy, this immuneACCESS table keeps in-frame sequences only and misses some clones. Where compared with another copy, unresolved V genes explain less than half of these, and the others have no known cause. D and trimming come from the DNA, and the V and J calls and clone size come from that table. This sample is represented by 45,000 to 50,000 clones; around 89% of them were singletons. The ten biggest clones cover roughly 3.9% of the sample.

Here the chain combines TRBV5-1 and TRBJ2-6; a weak D assignment points to TRBD1 (6 bases agree). The sample consisted of PBMCs, taken around atezolizumab (anti-PD-L1) treatment. The receptor was isolated from a man older than 75 with urothelial cancer. The CDR3 protein sequence reads: CASSSGHAGANVLTF. The DNA sequence is given as TGCGCCAGCAGTTCGGGACATGCTGGGGCCAACGTCCTGACTTTC. Extended through the reference TRBV5-1 and TRBJ2-6 proteins, this CDR3 yields the full variable domain: KAGVTQTPRYLIKTRGQQVTLSCSPISGHRSVSWYQQTPGQGLQFLFEYFSETQRNKGNFPGRFSGRQFSNSRSEMNVSTLELGDSALYLCASSSGHAGANVLTFGAGSRLTVL.